This T cell receptor beta chain emerged from a study of blood T cell repertoires in COVID-19. In the study overall: Sites in the United States, Italy and Spain provided acute and convalescent COVID-19 samples. PBMCs, B-cell-depleted T cells, or T cells were the source of the cDNA or gDNA that made up the material.

Under the authors' procedure: Using reference gene primer amplification, nucleated cell counts were estimated. Clones were read by immunoSEQ multiplex PCR, and TCRdb kept only the in-frame ones, dropping some. D and trimming come from the DNA, and the V and J calls and clone size come from that table. Of around 200,000 clones in the sample, 70% to 85% are singletons; the top ten hold approximately 13%. V lost 4 bases, J lost 0 bases, and 14 bases lay in between. CDR1 and CDR2 (germline): MRHNA, SNTAGT. The CDR3 has 16 residues. The chain is built from TRBV6-4 and TRBJ2-3; a possible D gene is TRBD2 (6 bases). This sequence was found in a man aged 45-65 years who had recovered from COVID-19. Sequencing used peripheral blood. CDR3 in DNA: TGTGCCAGCAGTGTATCCGGGCGGGGTAGCACAGATACGCAGTATTTT. It encodes CASSVSGRGSTDTQYF.